The rows below give T cell receptor beta chains drawn from one sample of a study of response to subunit inactivated influenza vaccine. MiXCR, run by TCRdb on the RT-PCR reads, gives a single entry per CDR3 protein. The sample yields more than 450,000 distinct CDR3 sequences, about 10% seen once. The source material was PBMCs from blood, sampled on the day of vaccination. These receptors were obtained from a man aged 50 to 59 who received an inactivated influenza vaccine. CDR3s include the opening cysteine and the closing phenylalanine or tryptophan. A D gene is named only where the DNA matches it firmly. The size entry is marked missing in some rows and otherwise reads once, few, many or a size class.

>TRBJ2-1|NA|few|TRBV24-1
TGTGCCACCCTTGGGGGCCCATTTGATGAGCAGTTCTTC
CATLGGPFDEQFF
>TRBJ2-1|TRBD2|few|TRBV20-1
TGCAGTGCTACCAGCGGGAGTTTCTACAATGAGCAGTTCTTC
CSATSGSFYNEQFF
>TRBJ2-3|NA|many|TRBV6-5
TGTGCCAGCAGTTCGGACCCCGGCCCAGATACGCAGTATTTT
CASSSDPGPDTQYF
>TRBJ1-2|NA|NA|TRBV7-2
TGTGCCAGCAGCCCCGTCGAGATCTATGGCTACACCTTC
CASSPVEIYGYTF
>TRBJ1-3|NA|NA|TRBV6-2/TRBV6-3
TGTGCCAGCAGTTCGGACGTCTCTGGAAACACCATATATTTT
CASSSDVSGNTIYF
>TRBJ2-7|NA|few|TRBV12-3/TRBV12-4
TGTGCCAGCAGTTTATCCAGCTACTCCTACGAGCAGTACTTC
CASSLSSYSYEQYF
>TRBJ2-3|NA|NA|TRBV6-6
TGTGCCATAAGGGATGGCACAGATACGCAGTATTTT
CAIRDGTDTQYF
>TRBJ2-3|TRBD2|many|TRBV7-2
TGTGCCAGCAGCTCTCTAGCGGGAGGGCGCGGAACAGATACGCAGTATTTT
CASSSLAGGRGTDTQYF
>TRBJ1-6|NA|NA|TRBV28
TGTGCCAGCAGTATTGGAGGCCGTTCTGAGTCACCCCTCCACTTT
CASSIGGRSESPLHF
>TRBJ2-7|NA|NA|TRBV28
TGTGCCAGCAGTTTATCACCGGGACAATCAACCAGCTCCTACGAGCAGTACTTC
CASSLSPGQSTSSYEQYF
>TRBJ2-3|NA|many|TRBV24-1
TGTGCCACAGGCCGGGGATTAGATACGCAGTATTTT
CATGRGLDTQYF
>TRBJ1-3|TRBD1|few|TRBV3-1
TGTGCCAGCAGCCCCAGCGCAGGGGGTGGGAGAAACACCATATATTTT
CASSPSAGGGRNTIYF
>TRBJ1-3|NA|few|TRBV5-5
TGTGCCAGCAGTTCTTACAGGGACTCTGGAAACACCATATATTTT
CASSSYRDSGNTIYF